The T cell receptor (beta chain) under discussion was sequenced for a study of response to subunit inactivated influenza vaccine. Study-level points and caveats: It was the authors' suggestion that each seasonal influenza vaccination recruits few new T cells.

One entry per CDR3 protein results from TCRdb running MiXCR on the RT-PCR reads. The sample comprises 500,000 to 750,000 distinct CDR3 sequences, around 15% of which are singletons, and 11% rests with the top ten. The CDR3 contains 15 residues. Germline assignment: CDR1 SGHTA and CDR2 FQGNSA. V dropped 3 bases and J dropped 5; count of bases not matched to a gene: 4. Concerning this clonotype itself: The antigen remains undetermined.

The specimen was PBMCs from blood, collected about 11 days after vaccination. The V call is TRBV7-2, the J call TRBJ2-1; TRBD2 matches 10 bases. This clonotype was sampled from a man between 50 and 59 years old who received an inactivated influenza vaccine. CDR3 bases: TGTGCCAGCAGCTTGGAAGCGGGGGGGAACAATGAGCAGTTCTTC. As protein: CASSLEAGGNNEQFF.